These T cell receptor beta chains were read from a single sample in a study of control samples from healthy donors and cancer patients. Profiled with immunoSEQ multiplex PCR; TCRdb holds only in-frame clones, not every one. Altogether 150,000 to 200,000 clones are present, 85% to 90% being singletons, with the ten largest covering 12%. The sample was blood. The receptors originated from a man younger than 40 in good health. Each CDR3 is given with its conserved first and last residue. Fields, in order: J gene, clone size, V gene, D gene, CDR3 protein, CDR3 DNA. The D gene is left open where the match is weak. Size is omitted from some rows. Given values are once, few, many or a class for expanded clones.

TRBJ2-7 | . | TRBV9 | TRBD1 | CASSPRQGMSEQYF | TGTGCCAGCAGCCCCCGACAGGGTATGAGCGAGCAGTACTTC
TRBJ1-2 | . | TRBV6-5 | . | CASSQGRPDGYTF | TGTGCCAGCAGCCAGGGACGGCCGGATGGCTACACCTTC
TRBJ1-2 | . | TRBV11-2 | . | CASSLSDKILYGYTF | TGTGCCAGCAGCCTTTCGGACAAGATCCTCTATGGCTACACCTTC
TRBJ1-2 | . | TRBV7-2 | TRBD1 | CASSLPGQIYGYTF | TGTGCCAGCAGCCTCCCGGGACAGATCTATGGCTACACCTTC
TRBJ1-3 | . | TRBV7-9 | TRBD1 | CASSRLPQGPRDTIYF | TGTGCCAGCAGCCGACTCCCACAGGGGCCTAGGGACACCATATATTTT
TRBJ2-3 | . | TRBV7-9 | TRBD2 | CASSRPGLATDTQYF | TGTGCCAGCAGCCGGCCGGGACTAGCGACAGATACGCAGTATTTT
TRBJ2-1 | . | TRBV5-1 | TRBD1 | CASSLGQGWNEQFF | TGCGCCAGCAGCTTGGGACAGGGTTGGAATGAGCAGTTCTTC
TRBJ1-6 | once | TRBV9 | . | CASSVDGVRSPLHF | TGTGCCAGCAGCGTAGATGGGGTTAGGTCACCCCTCCACTTT
TRBJ1-1 | . | TRBV3-1/TRBV3-2 | . | CASSQGTRDVTEAFF | TGTGCCAGCAGCCAAGGAACACGGGATGTGACTGAAGCTTTCTTT
TRBJ1-2 | . | TRBV5-6 | . | CASRPYSTYGYTF | TGTGCCAGCAGACCTTATTCAACCTATGGCTACACCTTC
TRBJ2-5 | few | TRBV5-6 | TRBD2 | CASSLSWTRLKYQETQYF | TGTGCCAGCAGCTTATCCTGGACTAGACTAAAGTACCAAGAGACCCAGTACTTC
TRBJ1-1 | . | TRBV7-9 | . | CASSLAGLNTEAFF | TGTGCCAGCAGCTTGGCAGGGTTGAACACTGAAGCTTTCTTT
TRBJ1-1 | few | TRBV7-3 | . | CASSLTPGTEAFF | TGTGCCAGCAGCTTAACTCCGGGCACTGAAGCTTTCTTT
TRBJ1-4 | . | TRBV7-9 | . | CASSLRGANEKLFF | TGTGCCAGCAGCTTAAGAGGTGCTAATGAAAAACTGTTTTTT
TRBJ2-3 | . | TRBV29-1 | . | CSVVGPPDTQYF | TGCAGCGTTGTAGGACCCCCAGATACGCAGTATTTT
TRBJ1-1 | . | TRBV7-9 | . | CASSPPGGRYTEAFF | TGTGCCAGCAGCCCACCGGGGGGAAGGTACACTGAAGCTTTCTTT
TRBJ2-3 | once | TRBV6-6 | TRBD2 | CATLAGSDTQYF | TGTGCCACACTAGCGGGTTCAGATACGCAGTATTTT
TRBJ1-6 | . | TRBV5-1 | . | CASSVQGMWNSPLHF | TGCGCCAGCAGCGTTCAGGGAATGTGGAATTCACCCCTCCACTTT
TRBJ2-1 | . | TRBV5-6 | TRBD2 | CASGRGLAGGPSDYNEQFF | TGTGCCAGCGGTAGGGGTCTAGCGGGGGGCCCCAGTGACTACAATGAGCAGTTCTTC
TRBJ1-5 | . | TRBV18 | TRBD1 | CASSSGQGTSRGNQPQHF | TGTGCCAGCTCATCGGGACAGGGGACAAGTAGGGGCAATCAGCCCCAGCATTTT
TRBJ2-2 | . | TRBV9 | TRBD2 | CASSVASGGGRTGELFF | TGTGCCAGCAGCGTAGCTAGCGGGGGAGGTCGGACCGGGGAGCTGTTTTTT
TRBJ2-1 | . | TRBV7-3 | . | CASSPSKIGPNSYNEQFF | TGTGCCAGCAGCCCCTCTAAAATCGGACCCAATTCCTACAATGAGCAGTTCTTC
TRBJ2-7 | . | TRBV14 | TRBD1 | CASSQDLGTGALFSYEQYF | TGTGCCAGCAGCCAAGATTTGGGGACAGGGGCCTTGTTTTCCTACGAGCAGTACTTC
TRBJ2-7 | . | TRBV10-2 | . | CASNEYYREGNEQYF | TGCGCCAGCAACGAATACTACAGGGAGGGTAACGAGCAGTACTTC
TRBJ1-1 | . | TRBV6-5 | . | CASSYSRGLNTEAFF | TGTGCCAGCAGTTACTCGCGCGGTTTGAACACTGAAGCTTTCTTT
TRBJ1-2 | . | TRBV29-1 | . | CSPWDGASGYTF | TGCAGCCCTTGGGACGGGGCGTCGGGCTACACCTTC
TRBJ2-5 | . | TRBV5-1 | . | CASSFQETQYF | TGCGCCAGCAGCTTCCAAGAGACCCAGTACTTC
TRBJ2-7 | . | TRBV18 | TRBD1 | CASSRTGTGGDYEQYF | TGTGCCAGCTCACGAACCGGGACAGGGGGGGACTACGAGCAGTACTTC
TRBJ1-2 | . | TRBV19 | TRBD1 | CASSSVGQARGYTF | TGTGCCAGTAGTAGCGTCGGACAGGCTAGGGGCTACACCTTC
TRBJ1-2 | . | TRBV7-2 | . | CASSSSGLINYGYTF | TGTGCCAGCAGCTCCTCGGGACTCATTAACTATGGCTACACCTTC
TRBJ1-1 | once | TRBV18 | . | CASSPTGGENTEAFF | TGTGCCAGCTCCCCCACTGGGGGGGAAAACACTGAAGCTTTCTTT
TRBJ2-5 | once | TRBV5-4 | TRBD2 | CAAGDTLGTQYF | TGTGCCGCGGGAGACACCCTGGGGACCCAGTACTTC
TRBJ2-1 | . | TRBV19 | TRBD1 | CASSMGDRGPYNEQFF | TGTGCCAGTAGTATGGGGGACAGGGGCCCCTACAATGAGCAGTTCTTC
TRBJ2-1 | . | TRBV7-2 | . | CASVPRGRETYNEQFF | TGTGCCAGCGTTCCGAGAGGGCGGGAAACCTACAATGAGCAGTTCTTC
TRBJ1-2 | . | TRBV5-8 | TRBD1 | CASSPRTGTFYGYTF | TGTGCCAGCAGCCCCCGGACAGGCACCTTCTATGGCTACACCTTC
TRBJ2-5 | . | TRBV20-1 | . | CSARIQETQYF | TGCAGTGCTAGGATACAAGAGACCCAGTACTTC
TRBJ1-2 | once | TRBV20-1 | . | CSASPYRTGRLNYGYTF | TGCAGTGCTAGTCCCTACAGAACCGGACGCCTCAACTATGGCTACACCTTC
TRBJ2-5 | . | TRBV5-8 | . | CASSLVAPTGEETQYF | TGTGCCAGCAGCTTGGTAGCTCCAACGGGGGAAGAGACCCAGTACTTC
TRBJ2-7 | . | TRBV12-3/TRBV12-4 | . | CASSLGRDYEQYF | TGTGCCAGCAGTTTAGGGAGGGACTACGAGCAGTACTTC
TRBJ2-1 | . | TRBV28 | TRBD1 | CASSLMRREQGINEQFF | TGTGCCAGCAGTTTGATGCGAAGGGAACAGGGGATCAATGAGCAGTTCTTC
TRBJ2-1 | . | TRBV5-6 | TRBD2 | CASSQEREAYYNEQFF | TGTGCCAGCAGCCAGGAACGGGAGGCCTATTACAATGAGCAGTTCTTC
TRBJ1-6 | . | TRBV30 | TRBD1 | CAWNTGTRGDF | TGTGCCTGGAACACCGGGACCAGGGGGGACTTT
TRBJ2-7 | once | TRBV7-6 | . | CASSLAGQPSSYEQYF | TGTGCCAGCAGCTTAGCCGGACAGCCCAGCTCCTACGAGCAGTACTTC
TRBJ1-6 | . | TRBV4-2 | . | CASSVPSELYNSPLHF | TGTGCCAGCAGCGTTCCGTCGGAACTGTATAATTCACCCCTCCACTTT
TRBJ2-3 | . | TRBV6-5 | . | CASSYLLAASTDTQYF | TGTGCCAGCAGTTACCTCCTGGCAGCTAGCACAGATACGCAGTATTTT